Presented here are 23 T cell receptor beta chains from one specimen sequenced in a study of Graves' ophthalmopathy and Graves' hyperthyroidism. Amplified TCR beta CDR3 regions were obtained using RNA transcripts as template. A first-round RT-PCR used HTBI primers, followed by a second-round multiplex PCR. TCRdb re-derived calls from the multiplex PCR reads in MiXCR, one entry per CDR3 protein. The sample lists some 1.1 million distinct CDR3 sequences; about two fifths were seen once. Sequenced: peripheral blood or thyroid tissue (not recorded which). The receptors originated from an adult man with Graves' hyperthyroidism.

This clonotype showed up many times. V usage is TRBV29-1 and J usage is TRBJ2-7; 8 positions agree with TRBD1. The germline gives CDR1 SQVTM, CDR2 ANQGSEA. The junction had 7 bases not matched to a gene; V was cut back by 4 bases and J by 5 bases. The length of the CDR3 is 13 residues. The CDR3 nucleotides are TGCAGCGTTGTCGCCGACAGGGGCCACGAGCAGTACTTC. Translating it yields CSVVADRGHEQYF.

This clonotype was counted between two and nine times. J is TRBJ1-4 and V is TRBV12-3 or TRBV12-4; a weak D match, TRBD1 (5 bases). The CDR3 consists of 14 residues. The V and J ends lost 8 bases and 8 bases respectively, with 18 bases between them. The CDR3 loop reads CASSAAGYREKLFF. CDR3 DNA: TGTGCCAGCTCCGCGGCAGGGTATCGAGAAAAACTGTTTTTT.

About this clonotype itself: Without the conserved terminal phenylalanine or tryptophan, this CDR3 likely stems from a read error. The chain recombines TRBV24-1 with TRBJ2-3; D gene ambiguous. Deletions cut 4 bases from V and 1 base from J, with 8 bases between. Germline CDR1 reads KGHDR; CDR2 reads SFDVKD. The CDR3 sequence is 14 residues long. DNA of the CDR3: TGTGCCACCAGTGACCGTTCTGGCACAGATACGCAGTATTGT. Translating it yields CATSDRSGTDTQYC.

Turning to this clonotype: A read error may explain this, as a much larger clone is one base away. The chain links TRBV9 to TRBJ2-7; D not certain. The germline gives CDR1 SGDLS, CDR2 YYNGEE. The CDR3 runs 11 residues. The DNA of the CDR3 is TGTACCAGCCTCGGTTCCTACGAGCAGTACTTC. Translating gives CTSLGSYEQYF.

The chain employs TRBV29-1 and TRBJ1-2; tentative D call: TRBD1 (5 bases). Germline CDR1 is SQVTM and CDR2 is ANQGSEA. The CDR3 totals 11 residues. Trimming removed 0 bases at V and 10 bases at J, with 9 bases between. The chain's CDR3 is CSVEDPGDYTF. The CDR3 region has the DNA TGCAGCGTTGAAGATCCGGGGGACTACACCTTC. Based on the CDR3 plus reference TRBV29-1 and TRBJ1-2, the full variable domain is SAVISQKPSRDICQRGTSLTIQCQVDSQVTMMFWYRQQPGQSLTLIATANQGSEATYESGFVIDKFPISRPNLTFSTLTVSNMSPEDSSIYLCSVEDPGDYTFGSGTRLTVV.

Concerning this clonotype: Here the CDR3 omits its conserved ending phenylalanine or tryptophan, so a read error is the likely source. The DNA is omitted, as the CDR3 cannot be located on it reliably, and the CDR3 follows TCRdb's listing. The V gene is TRBV19, the J gene TRBJ1-4. Germline loops: CDR1 LNHDA, CDR2 SQIVND (reference sequence). From its first to its last residue, the CDR3 has 13 amino acids. Here the CDR3 reads CASSSRRGDPATV.

This clonotype came up once. The chain carries TRBV19 and TRBJ1-1, with D possibly TRBD1 on 5 matching bases. The ends were cut back, 5 bases at V and 4 bases at J, with 17 bases in the middle. Germline lookup yields CDR1 LNHDA and CDR2 SQIVND (reference sequence). This CDR3 is 15 amino acids long. In nucleotides, the CDR3 is TGTGCCAGTAGTGTCGACAGCTGGGGCGGCACTGAAGCTTTCTTT. It translates to CASSVDSWGGTEAFF. Combining the CDR3 with reference TRBV19 and TRBJ1-1 gives the whole variable domain DGGITQSPKYLFRKEGQNVTLSCEQNLNHDAMYWYRQDPGQGLRLIYYSQIVNDFQKGDIAEGYSVSREKKESFPLTVTSAQKNPTAFYLCASSVDSWGGTEAFFGQGTRLTVV.

In its sample, this clonotype was seen many times. The chain links TRBV25-1 to TRBJ1-4; D gene uncertain. The CDR3 consists of 15 residues. V was cut by 2 bases and J by 3 bases, with 10 bases left in between. Germline CDR1 MGHDK, CDR2 SYGVNS. The CDR3 DNA is TGTGCCAGCAGTGAAGTATCAGTTTCTAATGAAAAACTGTTTTTT. Its translation: CASSEVSVSNEKLFF.

V gene TRBV12-3 or TRBV12-4 combines with J gene TRBJ2-5, with D possibly called TRBD1 or TRBD2 (6 bases each). CDR3 length: 15 residues. V gave up 4 bases and J gave up 5 bases, with 17 bases separating them. The CDR3 nucleotides read TGTGCCAGCAGTTATGAACGGGGGCTTAAGGAGACCCAGTACTTC. Its translation: CASSYERGLKETQYF.

The chain employs TRBV5-8 and TRBJ2-7; perhaps TRBD2 as D (7 bases). Germline V gene lookup returns CDR1 SGHTS and CDR2 YDEGEE. Trimming pared 5 bases from V and 0 bases from J, leaving 18 bases between. This CDR3 is built from 16 residues. The CDR3, as DNA: TGTGCCAGCAGTCACCCTTCGGGGGGCTACTCCTACGAGCAGTACTTC. This encodes CASSHPSGGYSYEQYF.

This clonotype was counted ten times or more. This chain uses TRBV12-5 with TRBJ2-5; no firm D call. Germline CDR1 and CDR2: LGHNT and FRNRAP. The CDR3 has 13 residues. Trimming stripped 7 bases from V and 3 bases from J, with 12 bases between. The CDR3 protein is CASAGWQEETQYF. CDR3 nucleotide sequence: TGTGCTAGTGCCGGGTGGCAGGAAGAGACCCAGTACTTC.

Ten or more counts support this clonotype. The chain joins TRBV2 to TRBJ2-5; the D is unclear. Trimming took 5 bases from V and 0 from J, leaving 10 bases between them. The germline CDR1 and CDR2 sequences are SNHLY and FYNNEI. The length of the CDR3 is 14 residues. The CDR3 DNA reads TGTGCCAGCAGTTTGTCGGTAAACCAAGAGACCCAGTACTTC. Residues: CASSLSVNQETQYF.

In DNA form, the CDR3 reads TGCAGCGTCAGGGAGAGCACTGAAGCTTTCTTT. It yields the protein CSVRESTEAFF. The chain recombines TRBV29-1 with TRBJ1-1; possible D gene TRBD1, 5 bases. The CDR3 loop spans 11 amino acids. V gave up 6 bases and J gave up 4 bases, with 9 bases separating them. Per the germline V gene, CDR1 is SQVTM and CDR2 is ANQGSEA.

This chain joins TRBV5-5 and TRBJ1-2; 9 bases are a match to TRBD1. The CDR3 totals 17 residues. V was pared by 4 bases and J by 6 bases, with 16 bases of the junction left unmatched. The germline gives CDR1 SGHKS, CDR2 YYEKEE (reference sequence). The CDR3 region has the DNA TGTGCCAGCAGCCCCGGGACAGGGACAACCATAAATGATGGCTACACCTTC. Translating it yields CASSPGTGTTINDGYTF.

The chain couples TRBV10-3 to TRBJ2-7; TRBD1 aligns across 7 bases. The germline CDR1 and CDR2 sequences are ENHRY and SYGVKD. CDR3 length: 14 amino acids. J was trimmed by 2 bases and V by 8 bases; bases with no gene match: 9. The CDR3 spells CAIGDRRKAYEQYF. The CDR3, as DNA: TGTGCCATCGGGGACAGACGGAAAGCCTACGAGCAGTACTTC.

The sample holds a few counts of this clonotype. The chain couples TRBV10-2 to TRBJ1-1, with D unresolved. Trimming took off 0 bases at V and 1 base at J, with 6 bases between the two ends. CDR1 and CDR2 from the germline V gene are WSHSY and SAAADI. The CDR3 covers 14 residues. The CDR3 bases are TGCGCCAGCAGTGAGTCGGATTCGAACACTGAAGCTTTCTTT. Encoded protein: CASSESDSNTEAFF.

The J gene is TRBJ1-3, the V gene TRBV7-2, with TRBD1 matching 9 bases. This CDR3 comprises 16 residues. V lost 3 bases to trimming and J lost 4 bases; unmatched junction nucleotides: 7. Looked up from germline, CDR1 is SGHTA and CDR2 is FQGNSA. CDR3 sequence (DNA): TGTGCCAGCAGCTTGACACAGGGGGCGCGAGGAAACACCATATATTTT. Protein product: CASSLTQGARGNTIYF.

This clonotype was seen ten or more times. The rearrangement joins TRBV11-1 to TRBJ2-5; no clear D. The V gene's germline CDR1 is SGHAT and CDR2 FQDESV (reference sequence). The length of the CDR3 is 13 residues. The ends were cut back, 3 bases at V and 5 bases at J, with 10 bases in the middle. Written as DNA, the CDR3 is TGTGCCAGCAGCTTCGGGTCCGGGGAGACCCAGTACTTC. It specifies CASSFGSGETQYF.

This clonotype has only a few counts. J is TRBJ2-7 and V is TRBV7-9; D perhaps matches TRBD2 (5 bases). CDR3 length: 14 amino acids. Germline V gene data show CDR1 as SEHNR and CDR2 as FQNEAQ (reference sequence). V lost 5 bases to trimming and J lost 2 bases, with 13 bases between them. This CDR3 reads CASSRGSSAYEQYF. The CDR3 DNA sequence: TGTGCCAGCAGCCGAGGGAGTTCTGCCTACGAGCAGTACTTC.

The V call is TRBV25-1, the J call TRBJ2-7; TRBD2 aligns across 9 bases. This CDR3 comprises 15 residues. In germline, CDR1 is MGHDK, CDR2 SYGVNS. The J segment lost 6 bases and the V segment lost 6 bases, leaving 12 bases of the junction unmatched. The CDR3 here is CASSATGTSLPEQYF. CDR3 coding DNA: TGTGCCAGCAGCGCGACCGGGACTAGCCTCCCCGAGCAGTACTTC.

Regarding this clonotype: One end of the junction does not line up with germline, which may come from a read error. The rearrangement joins TRBV7-2 to TRBJ1-1, with 7 bases matching TRBD1. The CDR3 covers 13 residues. Germline lookup yields CDR1 SGHTA and CDR2 FQGNSA. The CDR3 nucleotides read TGTGCCAGCAGCGACCGGGACAGCGGTGAATCTTTCTTT. Translating it yields CASSDRDSGESFF. Supplemented by reference TRBV7-2 and TRBJ1-1, the full variable domain reads GAGVSQSPSNKVTEKGKDVELRCDPISGHTALYWYRQSLGQGLEFLIYFQGNSAPDKSGLPSDRFSAERTGGSVSTLTIQRTQQEDSAVYLCASSDRDSGESFFGQGTRLTVV.

The chain couples TRBV7-9 to TRBJ2-7; tentatively, D is TRBD2 (5 bases). V lost 6 bases and J 6 bases, leaving 15 bases between the germline ends. Germline loops: CDR1 SEHNR, CDR2 FQNEAQ (reference sequence). CDR3 length: 13 residues. The CDR3 spells CASSLGAPSEQYF. For the CDR3, the DNA is TGTGCCAGCAGTTTGGGAGCCCCGAGCGAGCAGTACTTC.

The J gene is TRBJ1-3, the V gene TRBV5-1; D is unresolved. Germline CDR1 is SGHRS and CDR2 is YFSETQ. V gave up 0 bases and J gave up 0 bases, with 7 bases separating them. The CDR3 extends over 15 amino acids. CDR3: CASSLDGRSGNTIYF. The CDR3 DNA reads TGCGCCAGCAGCTTGGACGGACGCTCTGGAAACACCATATATTTT.